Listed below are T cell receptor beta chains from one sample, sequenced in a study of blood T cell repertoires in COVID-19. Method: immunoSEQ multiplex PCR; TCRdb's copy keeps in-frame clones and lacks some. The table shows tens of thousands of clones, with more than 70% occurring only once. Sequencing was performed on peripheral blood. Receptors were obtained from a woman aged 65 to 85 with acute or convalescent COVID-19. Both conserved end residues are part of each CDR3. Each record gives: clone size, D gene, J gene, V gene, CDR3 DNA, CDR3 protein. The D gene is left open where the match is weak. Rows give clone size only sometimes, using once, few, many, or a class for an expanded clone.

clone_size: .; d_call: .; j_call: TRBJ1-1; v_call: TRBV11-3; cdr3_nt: TGTGCCAGCAGCCTACAGGGTCCGAACACTGAAGCTTTCTTT; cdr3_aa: CASSLQGPNTEAFF
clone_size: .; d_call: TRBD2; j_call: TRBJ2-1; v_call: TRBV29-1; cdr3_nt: TGCAGCTCCAAAGTAGCGGGGAGATACAATGAGCAGTTCTTC; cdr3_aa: CSSKVAGRYNEQFF
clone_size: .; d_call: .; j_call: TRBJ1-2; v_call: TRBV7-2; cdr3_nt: TGTGCCAGCAGCTACCCCTTGGGGCTCCCTAACTATGGCTACACCTTC; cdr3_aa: CASSYPLGLPNYGYTF
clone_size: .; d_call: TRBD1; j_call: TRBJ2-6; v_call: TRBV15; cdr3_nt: TGTGCCACCGGACAGGGAAGTGGTTCTGGGGCCAACGTCCTGACTTTC; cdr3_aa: CATGQGSGSGANVLTF
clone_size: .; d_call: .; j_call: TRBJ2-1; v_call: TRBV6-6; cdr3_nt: TGTGCCAGCAGTACCGGGACTTACTACAATGAGCAGTTCTTC; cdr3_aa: CASSTGTYYNEQFF
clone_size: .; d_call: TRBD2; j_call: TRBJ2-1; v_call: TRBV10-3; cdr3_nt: TGTGCCATCAGTGAGTCTTTCCTAGCGGGAGGTAGTGAGCAGTTCTTC; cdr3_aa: CAISESFLAGGSEQFF
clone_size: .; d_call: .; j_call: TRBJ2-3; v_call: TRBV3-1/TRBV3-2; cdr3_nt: TGTGCCAGCAGCCCCAGTGGGGGGACCACAGATACGCAGTATTTT; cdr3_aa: CASSPSGGTTDTQYF
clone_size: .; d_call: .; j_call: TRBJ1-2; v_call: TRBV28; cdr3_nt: TGTGCCAGCAGTCCGCGCCTTAACTATGGCTACACCTTC; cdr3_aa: CASSPRLNYGYTF
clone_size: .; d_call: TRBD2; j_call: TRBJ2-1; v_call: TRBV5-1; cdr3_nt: TGCGCCAGCAGCTTGGAAGGGCGGGGGTTGAAAGGGAATGAGCAGTTCTTC; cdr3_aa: CASSLEGRGLKGNEQFF
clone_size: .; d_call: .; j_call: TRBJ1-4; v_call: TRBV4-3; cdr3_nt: TGCGCCAGCAGCCAAGGGGCGGGAGGGATTCATAATGAAAAACTGTTTTTT; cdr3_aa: CASSQGAGGIHNEKLFF
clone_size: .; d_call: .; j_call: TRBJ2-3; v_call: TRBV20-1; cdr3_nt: TGCAGTGCTAATGATCTCTTATCGGCGCAGCGGGTCGCTAATACGCAGTATTTT; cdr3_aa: CSANDLLSAQRVANTQYF
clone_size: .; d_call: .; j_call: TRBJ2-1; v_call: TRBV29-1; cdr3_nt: TGCAGCGTTGAAAAGAGCGTCGATGAGCAGTTCTTC; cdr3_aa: CSVEKSVDEQFF
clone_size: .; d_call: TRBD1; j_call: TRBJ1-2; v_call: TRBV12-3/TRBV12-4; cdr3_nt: TGTGCCAGCAGTTTAGGACAGGGGGGGGTAGGCACCTTC; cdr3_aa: CASSLGQGGVGTF
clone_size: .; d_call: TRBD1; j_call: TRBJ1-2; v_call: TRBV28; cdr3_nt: TGTGCCAGCAGTTTACCCCTCGGACAGGGGAGTTACACCTTC; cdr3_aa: CASSLPLGQGSYTF
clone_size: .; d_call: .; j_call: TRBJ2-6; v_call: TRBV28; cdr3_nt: TGTGCCAGCAGTTTTACGGGGATCTCTGGGGCCAACGTCCTGACTTTC; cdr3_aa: CASSFTGISGANVLTF
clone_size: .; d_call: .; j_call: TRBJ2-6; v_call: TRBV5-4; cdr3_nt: TGTGCCAGCAGCTTTATTCACCGGGGGGCCAACGTCCTGACTTTC; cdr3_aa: CASSFIHRGANVLTF
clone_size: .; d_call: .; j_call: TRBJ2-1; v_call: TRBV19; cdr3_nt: TGTGCCAGTAGCCCGGGGAATGAGCAGTTCTTC; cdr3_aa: CASSPGNEQFF
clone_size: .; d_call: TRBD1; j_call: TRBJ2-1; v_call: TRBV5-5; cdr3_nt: TGTGCCAGCAGCGCCCCCCGGGACAGATACAATGAGCAGTTCTTC; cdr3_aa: CASSAPRDRYNEQFF
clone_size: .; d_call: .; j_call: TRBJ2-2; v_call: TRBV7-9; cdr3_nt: TGTGCCAGCAGCTTAAATCCCGTCGGGGGGCGTCGGAACACCGGGGAGCTGTTTTTT; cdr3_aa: CASSLNPVGGRRNTGELFF
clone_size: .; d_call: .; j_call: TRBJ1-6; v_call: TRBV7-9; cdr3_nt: TGTGCCAGCAGCTTACGGTCGGGAGTCTCCTATAATTCACCCCTCCACTTT; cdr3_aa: CASSLRSGVSYNSPLHF
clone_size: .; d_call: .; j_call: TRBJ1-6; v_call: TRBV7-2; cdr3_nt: TGTGCCAGCAGCCCGCTGAGAGGTTTGTCACCCCTCCACTTT; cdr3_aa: CASSPLRGLSPLHF
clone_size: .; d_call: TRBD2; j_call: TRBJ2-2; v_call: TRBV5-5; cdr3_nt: TGTGCCAGCAGCTTCCGCGGGGGGGCCGACACCGGGGAGCTGTTTTTT; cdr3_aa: CASSFRGGADTGELFF
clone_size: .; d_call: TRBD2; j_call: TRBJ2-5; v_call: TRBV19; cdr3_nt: TGTGCCAGTACAATGACGGGGGGGGCGGAGACCCAGTACTTC; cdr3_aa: CASTMTGGAETQYF
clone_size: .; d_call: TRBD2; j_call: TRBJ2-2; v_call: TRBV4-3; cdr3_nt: TGCGCCAGCAGCCAAGATCTACTAGCGGGAGGTACCACCGGGGAGCTGTTTTTT; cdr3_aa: CASSQDLLAGGTTGELFF
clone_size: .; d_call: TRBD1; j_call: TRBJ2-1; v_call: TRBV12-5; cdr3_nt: TGTGCTAGTTCGATTACAGGGGACTCCTACAATGAGCAGTTCTTC; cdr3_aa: CASSITGDSYNEQFF
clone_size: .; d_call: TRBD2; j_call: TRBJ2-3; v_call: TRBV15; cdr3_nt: TGTGCCACCAGCGGCCCTAGCGGGGGAACCACAGATACGCAGTATTTT; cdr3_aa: CATSGPSGGTTDTQYF
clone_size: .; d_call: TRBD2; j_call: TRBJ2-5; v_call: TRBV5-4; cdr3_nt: TGTGCCAGCAGCTTGTCAGCGGGGGGGCAAGAGACCCAGTACTTC; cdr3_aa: CASSLSAGGQETQYF
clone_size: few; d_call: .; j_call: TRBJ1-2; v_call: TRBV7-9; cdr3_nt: TGTGCCAGCAGCTTAGTTTACTCTGGCTACACCTTC; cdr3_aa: CASSLVYSGYTF
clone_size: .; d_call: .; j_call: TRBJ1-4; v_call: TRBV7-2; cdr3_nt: TGTGCCAGCAGCTTTATTGGGCTCGGGGGAGCTAATGAAAAACTGTTTTTT; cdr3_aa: CASSFIGLGGANEKLFF
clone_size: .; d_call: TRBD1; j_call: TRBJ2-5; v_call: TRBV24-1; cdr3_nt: TGTGCCACGGGGGACAGGGATGGCGGGGAGACCCAGTACTTC; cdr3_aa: CATGDRDGGETQYF
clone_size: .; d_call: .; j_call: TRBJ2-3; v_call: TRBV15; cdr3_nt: TGTGCCACCAGCAGATCTCTCTCCGTCGAGTCAGATACGCAGTATTTT; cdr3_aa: CATSRSLSVESDTQYF
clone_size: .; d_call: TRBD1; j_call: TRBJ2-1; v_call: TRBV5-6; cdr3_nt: TGTGCCAGCAGCCTCAGGGGGCGGCCCTACAATGAGCAGTTCTTC; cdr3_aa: CASSLRGRPYNEQFF
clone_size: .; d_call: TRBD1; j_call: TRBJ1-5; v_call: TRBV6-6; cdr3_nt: TGTGCCAGCACACAGACAGGGGACAGCAATCAGCCCCAGCATTTT; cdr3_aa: CASTQTGDSNQPQHF
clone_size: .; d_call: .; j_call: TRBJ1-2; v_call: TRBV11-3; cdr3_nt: TGTGCCAGCAGCCCAGGACCCCTCGGGGATGGCTACACCTTC; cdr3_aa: CASSPGPLGDGYTF
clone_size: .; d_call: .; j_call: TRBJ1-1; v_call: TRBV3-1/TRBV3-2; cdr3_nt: TGTGCCAGCAGCCAAAACCGGGGATCCGCTGAAGCTTTCTTT; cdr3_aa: CASSQNRGSAEAFF
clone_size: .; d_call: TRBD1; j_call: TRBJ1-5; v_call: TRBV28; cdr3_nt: TGTGCCAGCAGAGCGACAGGGGCGCATCAGCCCCAGCATTTT; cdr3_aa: CASRATGAHQPQHF
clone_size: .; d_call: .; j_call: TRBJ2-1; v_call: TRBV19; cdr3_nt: TGTGCCAGTAGTATGGGTGGCGGGTACTACAATGAGCAGTTCTTC; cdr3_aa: CASSMGGGYYNEQFF
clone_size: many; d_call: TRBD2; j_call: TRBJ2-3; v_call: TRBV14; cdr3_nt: TGTGCCAGCAGCCAAACTAGCGTTAGCACAGATACGCAGTATTTT; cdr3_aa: CASSQTSVSTDTQYF
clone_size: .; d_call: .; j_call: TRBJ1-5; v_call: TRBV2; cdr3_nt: TGTGCCAGCAAAAAACAGCAGAATCAGCCCCAGCATTTT; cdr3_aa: CASKKQQNQPQHF
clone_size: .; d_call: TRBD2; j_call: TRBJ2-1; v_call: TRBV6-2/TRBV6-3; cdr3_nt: TGTGCCAGCAGTCTAGCGGGAGGACCTTACAATGAGCAGTTCTTC; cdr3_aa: CASSLAGGPYNEQFF
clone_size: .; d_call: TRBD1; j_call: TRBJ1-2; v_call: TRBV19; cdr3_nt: TGTGCCAGTAGCCTTACAGGGGACTATGGCTACACCTTC; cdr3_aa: CASSLTGDYGYTF
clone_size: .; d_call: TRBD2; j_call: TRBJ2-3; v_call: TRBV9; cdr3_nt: TGTGCCAGTGCCGGGAGCGGAGCGGGAGCTCATACGCAGTATTTT; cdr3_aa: CASAGSGAGAHTQYF
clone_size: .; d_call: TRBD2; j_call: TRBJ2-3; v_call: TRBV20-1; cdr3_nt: TGCAGTGCTAGTAGCGGGGTTGCAGATACGCAGTATTTT; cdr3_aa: CSASSGVADTQYF
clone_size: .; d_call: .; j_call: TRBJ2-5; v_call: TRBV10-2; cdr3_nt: TGCGCCAGCAGGGAAACTTCGACTAGTCGAGAGACCCAGTACTTC; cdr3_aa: CASRETSTSRETQYF
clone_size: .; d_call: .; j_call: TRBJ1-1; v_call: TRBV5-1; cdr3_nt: TGCGCCAGCAGCTTGGGCAGGGCTGAAGCTTTCTTT; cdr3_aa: CASSLGRAEAFF